This T cell receptor beta chain was captured by sequencing in a study of regulatory T cells in long-lasting Graves disease. Findings and limits, study-wide: Among persistent patients, a larger number of public clonotypes were shared (approximately 2,900) than among newly diagnosed patients (roughly 910). TRBV28, TRBJ1-2 and TRBJ2-5 were segments that persistent disease favored.

Trimming shortened V by 0 bases and J by 0 bases, and 9 bases separated the two germline ends. Germline V gene data show CDR1 as MNHNS and CDR2 as SASEGT. The CDR3 has 15 residues. Time point denoted: newly diagnosed GD, antithyroid drugs for less than 3 months. There was RNA extracted from PBMCs, and the TCR library was made from it. Investigators prepared the TCR beta libraries by applying iRepertoire HTBI primers and Arm-PCR of CDR3 regions. TCRdb reprocessed the multiplex PCR reads via MiXCR and lists one record per CDR3 protein. This table has roughly 400,000 distinct CDR3 sequences, approximately 16% appearing once. Concerning this clonotype itself: No antigen is known for it.

The same specimen was also included in a second study, on T cells in Graves' hyperthyroidism and ophthalmopathy. From that study: Exclusion followed for patients with uncontrolled infection, other autoimmune disease, pregnancy or lactation.

The starting material was peripheral blood mononuclear cells (PBMCs), obtained at new diagnosis, from a patient treated with antithyroid drugs. The V gene is TRBV6-1, the J gene TRBJ2-7, with D uncertain. This clonotype was obtained from a woman aged 40 to 55 with Graves disease. DNA of the CDR3: TGTGCCAGCAGTGAAGCGCTGGGCAGCTCCTACGAGCAGTACTTC. It encodes CASSEALGSSYEQYF.